The 32 T cell receptor beta chains below all came from one sample that was sequenced in a study of cytomegalovirus exposure and HLA in healthy donors. In the PCR, 60 Vbeta and 13 Jbeta primers were used. Assay used: immunoSEQ multiplex PCR; TCRdb lists only in-frame clones, some missing. The sample yields 100,000 to 150,000 clones, around four fifths seen once. Specimen: PBMCs. These receptor sequences come from a woman in her thirties or forties in good health and CMV-seronegative.

V usage is TRBV7-9 and J usage is TRBJ2-3, with D maybe TRBD1 (5 bases). CDR1 is SEHNR and CDR2 is FQNEAQ in the germline V gene (reference sequence). Trimming pared 3 bases from V and 0 bases from J, leaving 10 bases between. This CDR3 has 15 residues. For the CDR3, the DNA is TGTGCCAGCAGCTTCTCCAGGGCGAGCACAGATACGCAGTATTTT. It specifies CASSFSRASTDTQYF.

V usage is TRBV6-5 and J usage is TRBJ1-2; 10 bases align to TRBD1. CDR3 length: 15 residues. V gave up 5 bases and J gave up 6 bases; unmatched junction bases: 9. In germline, CDR1 is MNHEY, CDR2 SVGAGI. The CDR3 coding sequence is TGTGCCAGCAGTCCCGGCACGGGACAGGGGCATGGCTACACCTTC. This sequence encodes CASSPGTGQGHGYTF.

This chain uses TRBV7-3 with TRBJ2-1, with 8 bases lining up with TRBD1. Losses at the gene ends were 3 bases for V and 1 base for J; bases not matched to a gene: 2. The CDR3 contains 15 residues. Looked up from germline, CDR1 is SGHTA and CDR2 is FQGTGA. CDR3 region: CASSFGTGSYNEQFF. The CDR3 DNA follows: TGTGCCAGCAGCTTTGGGACAGGATCCTACAATGAGCAGTTCTTC.

The chain recombines TRBV6-7 with TRBJ2-1; D unresolved. TRBV6-7 is placed among ORFs of uncertain function. This CDR3 region has 14 residues. The germline V and J ends were trimmed by 0 bases and 5 bases, with 8 bases remaining between them. As DNA, the CDR3 is TGTGCCAGCAGTTACTCTGGCCATAACAATGAGCAGTTCTTC. This encodes CASSYSGHNNEQFF.

The rearrangement joins TRBV5-1 to TRBJ1-1; 8 nucleotides agree with TRBD1. The CDR3 contains 16 residues. V lost 0 bases to trimming and J lost 4 bases; unmatched junction nucleotides: 8. Germline V lookup: CDR1 SGHRS, CDR2 YFSETQ. The CDR3 DNA is TGCGCCAGCAGCTTGGCCCCCGGACAGGGTGGCACTGAAGCTTTCTTT. It yields the protein CASSLAPGQGGTEAFF. The variable domain in full, completed from reference TRBV5-1 and TRBJ1-1, reads KAGVTQTPRYLIKTRGQQVTLSCSPISGHRSVSWYQQTPGQGLQFLFEYFSETQRNKGNFPGRFSGRQFSNSRSEMNVSTLELGDSALYLCASSLAPGQGGTEAFFGQGTRLTVV.

The CDR3 nucleotides are TGTGCCAGCAGCCCTCGGGAACAAGAGACCCAGTACTTC. The encoded protein is CASSPREQETQYF. V is TRBV7-9 and J is TRBJ2-5; D is perhaps TRBD2 (5 bases). This CDR3 comprises 13 residues. Trimming stripped 5 bases from V and 2 bases from J, with 9 bases between. In germline, CDR1 is SEHNR, CDR2 FQNEAQ (reference sequence).

V and J are TRBV5-3 and TRBJ1-6; D is perhaps TRBD1 (5 bases). TRBV5-3 is an open reading frame whose function is uncertain. This CDR3 region has 15 residues. V was pared by 0 bases and J by 8 bases, with 12 bases between. The CDR3 reads CARSLEGQYHSPLHF. CDR3 coding DNA: TGTGCCAGAAGCTTGGAGGGGCAGTATCATTCACCCCTCCACTTT.

This chain uses TRBV6-5 with TRBJ1-5, with D maybe TRBD1 (5 bases). The germline V and J ends were trimmed by 6 bases and 7 bases, with 13 bases remaining between them. Germline CDR1 is MNHEY and CDR2 is SVGAGI. The CDR3 has 13 residues. CDR3 sequence: CASRGDPGQPQHF. The CDR3, as DNA: TGTGCCAGCAGAGGAGACCCAGGGCAGCCCCAGCATTTT.

The rearrangement uses TRBV2 and TRBJ2-3, with D perhaps matching TRBD1 (5 bases). The CDR3 is 14 amino acids. Germline V gives CDR1 SNHLY, CDR2 FYNNEI. Trimming pared 3 bases from V and 0 bases from J, leaving 7 bases between. The CDR3 DNA is TGTGCCAGCAGTGAGGGGCTAAGCACAGATACGCAGTATTTT. It codes for CASSEGLSTDTQYF.

This chain uses TRBV9 with TRBJ1-2; D might be TRBD1 (5 bases). The CDR3 runs to 14 residues. The V and J ends lost 4 bases and 3 bases respectively, with 13 bases between them. Per germline, CDR1 SGDLS and CDR2 YYNGEE. DNA for the CDR3: TGTGCCAGCAGCCCGCAGGGTTTCGACTATGGCTACACCTTC. Its protein is CASSPQGFDYGYTF. The whole variable domain, remainder taken from reference TRBV9 and TRBJ1-2, is DSGVTQTPKHLITATGQRVTLRCSPRSGDLSVYWYQQSLDQGLQFLIQYYNGEERAKGNILERFSAQQFPDLHSELNLSSLELGDSALYFCASSPQGFDYGYTFGSGTRLTVV.

The genes are TRBV6-5 and TRBJ2-3; D is undetermined. Trimming took 6 bases from V and 0 from J, leaving 10 bases between them. Germline loops: CDR1 MNHEY, CDR2 SVGAGI. This CDR3 has 14 amino acids. The CDR3, as DNA: TGTGCCAGCAGCTTTAGAGGCAGCACAGATACGCAGTATTTT. Residues: CASSFRGSTDTQYF.

V usage is TRBV7-6 and J usage is TRBJ1-3; 11 bases match TRBD1. Germline loops: CDR1 SGHVS, CDR2 FNYEAQ. V was pared by 8 bases and J by 0 bases, with 3 bases of the junction left unmatched. The length of the CDR3 is 15 residues. CDR3 residues: CASGTGGYSGNTIYF. The CDR3 DNA reads as TGTGCCAGCGGGACAGGGGGATACTCTGGAAACACCATATATTTT.

This clone showed up just a few times. This rearrangement joins TRBV4-1 to TRBJ1-2; 7 nucleotides align to TRBD1. Losses at the gene ends were 8 bases for V and 8 bases for J; bases not matched to a gene: 11. This CDR3 comprises 13 residues. Looked up from germline, CDR1 is MGHRA and CDR2 is YSYEKL. The CDR3 DNA is TGCGCCAGCCGCAAAACAGGGGCAAACGGCTACACCTTC. This codes for CASRKTGANGYTF.

The sample holds a few counts of this clone. The chain joins TRBV10-1 to TRBJ1-6, with 7 bases that match TRBD1. This CDR3 has 15 residues. J gave up 2 bases and V 8 bases, and 6 bases lay outside the gene matches. Germline V CDR1 and CDR2: WNHNN, SYGVQD (reference sequence). CDR3: CASGQERPYNSPLHF. In nucleotides, the CDR3 is TGCGCCAGCGGACAGGAAAGGCCCTATAATTCACCCCTCCACTTT.

The chain links TRBV6-1 to TRBJ1-4, with a possible D match to TRBD1 (5 bases). The germline gives CDR1 MNHNS, CDR2 SASEGT. V was cut by 6 bases and J by 7 bases, with 12 bases left in between. The CDR3 has 13 residues. CDR3 bases: TGTGCCAGCAGCTACTGGGGACTTGAAAAACTGTTTTTT. Translating it yields CASSYWGLEKLFF.

CDR3 nucleotides: TGTGCCACCAGCAGGACAGGGGGCGATGGGAAAAAACTGTTTTTT. Translation: CATSRTGGDGKKLFF. J is TRBJ1-4 and V is TRBV15; 10 bases fit TRBD1. This CDR3 region has 15 residues. From germline, CDR1 is LNHNV and CDR2 YYDKDF (reference sequence). After removal of 3 bases from V and 9 bases from J, the junction contained 7 bases not matched to a gene.

V and J are TRBV28 and TRBJ1-3, with no clear D. The germline V and J ends were trimmed by 8 bases and 0 bases, with 8 bases remaining between them. Germline lookup yields CDR1 MDHEN and CDR2 SYDVKM. This CDR3 comprises 13 residues. The CDR3 is CASGGSSGNTIYF. The CDR3 coding sequence is TGTGCCAGCGGCGGGAGCTCTGGAAACACCATATATTTT.

V usage is TRBV28 and J usage is TRBJ1-2; D not certain. Germline V gene sequence: CDR1 MDHEN, CDR2 SYDVKM. There are 11 residues in the CDR3. Trimming removed 11 bases from V and 6 bases from J, with 13 bases in between. The CDR3 bases are TGTGCCGGAGGACGTGACCATGGCTACACCTTC. Translation: CAGGRDHGYTF.

This clone was detected only a few times. This rearrangement joins TRBV9 to TRBJ2-5; 11 positions match TRBD2. This CDR3 has 17 residues. V lost 4 bases to trimming and J lost 4 bases; unmatched junction nucleotides: 12. Germline values: CDR1 SGDLS, CDR2 YYNGEE. The CDR3 DNA reads TGTGCCAGCAGCCCCCGGGATAGCGGGGGGGGACGAGAGACCCAGTACTTC. Translated: CASSPRDSGGGRETQYF.

This clone appeared once. This chain joins TRBV27 and TRBJ2-2; 7 nucleotides match TRBD1. Germline lookup yields CDR1 MNHEY and CDR2 SMNVEV (reference sequence). Unmatched junction bases numbered 6, after V lost 5 bases and J lost 0 bases. This CDR3 region has 16 residues. The CDR3 sequence is CASSKRTGSNTGELFF. The DNA of the CDR3 is TGTGCCAGCAGTAAAAGGACAGGATCGAACACCGGGGAGCTGTTTTTT.

Only a few counts were recorded for this clone. The chain is built from TRBV6-1 and TRBJ1-5, with TRBD1 as a possible D gene (5 bases). From germline, CDR1 is MNHNS and CDR2 SASEGT. Deletions cut 4 bases from V and 3 bases from J, with 7 bases between. The CDR3 loop spans 13 amino acids. Here the CDR3 DNA reads TGTGCCAGCAGTGTGACAGACAATCAGCCCCAGCATTTT. Translation gives CASSVTDNQPQHF.

The chain is built from TRBV9 and TRBJ1-5; possible D gene TRBD1, 5 bases. Germline CDR1 and CDR2: SGDLS and YYNGEE. The CDR3 contains 15 residues. Trimming pared 4 bases from V and 5 bases from J, leaving 16 bases between. In DNA, the CDR3 is TGTGCCAGCAGCCCAAAGGGGAGGAGAGATCAGCCCCAGCATTTT. As protein: CASSPKGRRDQPQHF. The full variable domain, completed using reference TRBV9 and TRBJ1-5, is DSGVTQTPKHLITATGQRVTLRCSPRSGDLSVYWYQQSLDQGLQFLIQYYNGEERAKGNILERFSAQQFPDLHSELNLSSLELGDSALYFCASSPKGRRDQPQHFGDGTRLSIL.

This clone was picked up a small number of times. The chain uses TRBV6-4 and TRBJ2-1; a possible D gene is TRBD1 (5 bases). This CDR3 has 13 amino acids. The V end was cut by 4 bases, the J end by 5 bases, with 9 bases between. Germline CDR1 is MRHNA and CDR2 is SNTAGT. In DNA, the CDR3 is TGTGCCAGCAGTGTCTCGGACAACAATGAGCAGTTCTTC. Translated, it gives CASSVSDNNEQFF.

This chain joins TRBV5-6 and TRBJ2-3; a weak D match, TRBD2 (5 bases). The CDR3 spans 15 residues. The germline V and J ends were trimmed by 1 base and 1 base, with 10 bases remaining between them. The germline CDR1 and CDR2 sequences are SGHDT and YYEEEE. The CDR3 nucleotides are TGTGCCAGCAGCTTGCGGGGATATGGCACAGATACGCAGTATTTT. Its protein is CASSLRGYGTDTQYF.

This chain links TRBV9 with TRBJ2-5, with 7 bases identical to TRBD1. Trimming removed 4 bases from V and 4 bases from J; junction bases left unmatched: 7. This CDR3 comprises 14 residues. Looked up from germline, CDR1 is SGDLS and CDR2 is YYNGEE. CDR3 nucleotides: TGTGCCAGCAGCTTAAAAGGGGGCGCAGAGACCCAGTACTTC. It translates to CASSLKGGAETQYF.

This chain links TRBV4-3 with TRBJ1-3; D uncertain. The CDR3 loop spans 15 amino acids. From germline, CDR1 is LGHNA and CDR2 YSLEER. The V end was cut by 0 bases, the J end by 0 bases, with 6 bases between. The CDR3 spells CASSQEMSSGNTIYF. CDR3 nucleotides: TGCGCCAGCAGCCAAGAGATGAGCTCTGGAAACACCATATATTTT.

The chain links TRBV6-6 to TRBJ1-5, with 8 bases identical to TRBD1. This CDR3 is 14 amino acids long. Germline V gene sequence: CDR1 MNHNY, CDR2 SVGAGI (reference sequence). V was clipped by 4 bases and J by 4 bases; unmatched bases: 3. Here the CDR3 DNA reads TGTGCCAGCAGTTTCCAGGGGGCGAATCAGCCCCAGCATTTT. Amino acid sequence: CASSFQGANQPQHF.

The CDR3 region is CASSLGGSGASYEQYF. CDR3 in DNA: TGTGCCAGCAGCTTAGGAGGTAGCGGGGCTTCCTACGAGCAGTACTTC. The V call is TRBV13, the J call TRBJ2-7; TRBD2 aligns across 8 bases. The germline V gene has CDR1 PRHDT and CDR2 FYEKMQ (reference sequence). The CDR3 is made up of 16 amino acids. V shed 0 bases, J shed 1 base, and the junction held 5 bases outside the gene matches.

Here the CDR3 DNA reads TGCGCCAGCAGCTTGGCGCCCGGGGGTAGAGCTTTCTTT. Its protein product is CASSLAPGGRAFF. This chain connects TRBV5-1 to TRBJ1-1, with a tentative D call TRBD1 (5 bases). Trimming stripped 0 bases from V and 10 bases from J, with 13 bases between. Germline V gene data show CDR1 as SGHRS and CDR2 as YFSETQ. The CDR3 extends over 13 amino acids. The full variable domain, with the rest looked up from reference TRBV5-1 and TRBJ1-1, is KAGVTQTPRYLIKTRGQQVTLSCSPISGHRSVSWYQQTPGQGLQFLFEYFSETQRNKGNFPGRFSGRQFSNSRSEMNVSTLELGDSALYLCASSLAPGGRAFFGQGTRLTVV.

V and J are TRBV6-6 and TRBJ2-3; weak D call: TRBD1 (5 bases). The length of the CDR3 is 13 residues. Germline V gene data show CDR1 as MNHNY and CDR2 as SVGAGI (reference sequence). V was cut by 8 bases and J by 3 bases, with 12 bases left in between. CDR3 region: CASSPPGTDTQYF. DNA of the CDR3: TGTGCCAGCTCCCCCCCAGGGACAGATACGCAGTATTTT.

V gene TRBV6-1 combines with J gene TRBJ2-3; 8 bases fit TRBD2. The CDR3 runs 15 residues. V lost 0 bases, J lost 4 bases, and 3 bases stayed unmatched. Germline V gene lookup returns CDR1 MNHNS and CDR2 SASEGT. In DNA form, the CDR3 reads TGTGCCAGCAGTGAAGCTGCGGGGGGATCAGATACGCAGTATTTT. Translation: CASSEAAGGSDTQYF.

The chain links TRBV2 to TRBJ1-1; D uncertain. Germline assignment: CDR1 SNHLY and CDR2 FYNNEI. The CDR3 has 14 residues. With 4 bases removed from V and 0 bases from J, the gap between germline ends came to 9 bases. The CDR3 bases are TGTGCCAGCAGTGGAGGGCGCATGAACACTGAAGCTTTCTTT. Translation gives CASSGGRMNTEAFF.